This T cell receptor (beta chain) was documented in a study of control samples from healthy donors and cancer patients. Per germline, CDR1 LNHDA and CDR2 SQIVND (reference sequence). V shed 7 bases and J shed 10 bases, with 17 bases lying between them. The CDR3 covers 13 residues. Sequencing used immunoSEQ multiplex PCR; TCRdb keeps in-frame clones, though not all of them. The data hold over 100,000 clones, with about 90% observed a single time. The sample taken for sequencing was blood. This receptor was taken from a young woman in good health. The chain is built from TRBV19 and TRBJ2-1, with D perhaps TRBD1 (6 bases). CDR3 residues: CASTQLQGREQFF. The CDR3 bases are TGTGCCAGTACTCAGTTACAGGGTCGCGAGCAGTTCTTC.